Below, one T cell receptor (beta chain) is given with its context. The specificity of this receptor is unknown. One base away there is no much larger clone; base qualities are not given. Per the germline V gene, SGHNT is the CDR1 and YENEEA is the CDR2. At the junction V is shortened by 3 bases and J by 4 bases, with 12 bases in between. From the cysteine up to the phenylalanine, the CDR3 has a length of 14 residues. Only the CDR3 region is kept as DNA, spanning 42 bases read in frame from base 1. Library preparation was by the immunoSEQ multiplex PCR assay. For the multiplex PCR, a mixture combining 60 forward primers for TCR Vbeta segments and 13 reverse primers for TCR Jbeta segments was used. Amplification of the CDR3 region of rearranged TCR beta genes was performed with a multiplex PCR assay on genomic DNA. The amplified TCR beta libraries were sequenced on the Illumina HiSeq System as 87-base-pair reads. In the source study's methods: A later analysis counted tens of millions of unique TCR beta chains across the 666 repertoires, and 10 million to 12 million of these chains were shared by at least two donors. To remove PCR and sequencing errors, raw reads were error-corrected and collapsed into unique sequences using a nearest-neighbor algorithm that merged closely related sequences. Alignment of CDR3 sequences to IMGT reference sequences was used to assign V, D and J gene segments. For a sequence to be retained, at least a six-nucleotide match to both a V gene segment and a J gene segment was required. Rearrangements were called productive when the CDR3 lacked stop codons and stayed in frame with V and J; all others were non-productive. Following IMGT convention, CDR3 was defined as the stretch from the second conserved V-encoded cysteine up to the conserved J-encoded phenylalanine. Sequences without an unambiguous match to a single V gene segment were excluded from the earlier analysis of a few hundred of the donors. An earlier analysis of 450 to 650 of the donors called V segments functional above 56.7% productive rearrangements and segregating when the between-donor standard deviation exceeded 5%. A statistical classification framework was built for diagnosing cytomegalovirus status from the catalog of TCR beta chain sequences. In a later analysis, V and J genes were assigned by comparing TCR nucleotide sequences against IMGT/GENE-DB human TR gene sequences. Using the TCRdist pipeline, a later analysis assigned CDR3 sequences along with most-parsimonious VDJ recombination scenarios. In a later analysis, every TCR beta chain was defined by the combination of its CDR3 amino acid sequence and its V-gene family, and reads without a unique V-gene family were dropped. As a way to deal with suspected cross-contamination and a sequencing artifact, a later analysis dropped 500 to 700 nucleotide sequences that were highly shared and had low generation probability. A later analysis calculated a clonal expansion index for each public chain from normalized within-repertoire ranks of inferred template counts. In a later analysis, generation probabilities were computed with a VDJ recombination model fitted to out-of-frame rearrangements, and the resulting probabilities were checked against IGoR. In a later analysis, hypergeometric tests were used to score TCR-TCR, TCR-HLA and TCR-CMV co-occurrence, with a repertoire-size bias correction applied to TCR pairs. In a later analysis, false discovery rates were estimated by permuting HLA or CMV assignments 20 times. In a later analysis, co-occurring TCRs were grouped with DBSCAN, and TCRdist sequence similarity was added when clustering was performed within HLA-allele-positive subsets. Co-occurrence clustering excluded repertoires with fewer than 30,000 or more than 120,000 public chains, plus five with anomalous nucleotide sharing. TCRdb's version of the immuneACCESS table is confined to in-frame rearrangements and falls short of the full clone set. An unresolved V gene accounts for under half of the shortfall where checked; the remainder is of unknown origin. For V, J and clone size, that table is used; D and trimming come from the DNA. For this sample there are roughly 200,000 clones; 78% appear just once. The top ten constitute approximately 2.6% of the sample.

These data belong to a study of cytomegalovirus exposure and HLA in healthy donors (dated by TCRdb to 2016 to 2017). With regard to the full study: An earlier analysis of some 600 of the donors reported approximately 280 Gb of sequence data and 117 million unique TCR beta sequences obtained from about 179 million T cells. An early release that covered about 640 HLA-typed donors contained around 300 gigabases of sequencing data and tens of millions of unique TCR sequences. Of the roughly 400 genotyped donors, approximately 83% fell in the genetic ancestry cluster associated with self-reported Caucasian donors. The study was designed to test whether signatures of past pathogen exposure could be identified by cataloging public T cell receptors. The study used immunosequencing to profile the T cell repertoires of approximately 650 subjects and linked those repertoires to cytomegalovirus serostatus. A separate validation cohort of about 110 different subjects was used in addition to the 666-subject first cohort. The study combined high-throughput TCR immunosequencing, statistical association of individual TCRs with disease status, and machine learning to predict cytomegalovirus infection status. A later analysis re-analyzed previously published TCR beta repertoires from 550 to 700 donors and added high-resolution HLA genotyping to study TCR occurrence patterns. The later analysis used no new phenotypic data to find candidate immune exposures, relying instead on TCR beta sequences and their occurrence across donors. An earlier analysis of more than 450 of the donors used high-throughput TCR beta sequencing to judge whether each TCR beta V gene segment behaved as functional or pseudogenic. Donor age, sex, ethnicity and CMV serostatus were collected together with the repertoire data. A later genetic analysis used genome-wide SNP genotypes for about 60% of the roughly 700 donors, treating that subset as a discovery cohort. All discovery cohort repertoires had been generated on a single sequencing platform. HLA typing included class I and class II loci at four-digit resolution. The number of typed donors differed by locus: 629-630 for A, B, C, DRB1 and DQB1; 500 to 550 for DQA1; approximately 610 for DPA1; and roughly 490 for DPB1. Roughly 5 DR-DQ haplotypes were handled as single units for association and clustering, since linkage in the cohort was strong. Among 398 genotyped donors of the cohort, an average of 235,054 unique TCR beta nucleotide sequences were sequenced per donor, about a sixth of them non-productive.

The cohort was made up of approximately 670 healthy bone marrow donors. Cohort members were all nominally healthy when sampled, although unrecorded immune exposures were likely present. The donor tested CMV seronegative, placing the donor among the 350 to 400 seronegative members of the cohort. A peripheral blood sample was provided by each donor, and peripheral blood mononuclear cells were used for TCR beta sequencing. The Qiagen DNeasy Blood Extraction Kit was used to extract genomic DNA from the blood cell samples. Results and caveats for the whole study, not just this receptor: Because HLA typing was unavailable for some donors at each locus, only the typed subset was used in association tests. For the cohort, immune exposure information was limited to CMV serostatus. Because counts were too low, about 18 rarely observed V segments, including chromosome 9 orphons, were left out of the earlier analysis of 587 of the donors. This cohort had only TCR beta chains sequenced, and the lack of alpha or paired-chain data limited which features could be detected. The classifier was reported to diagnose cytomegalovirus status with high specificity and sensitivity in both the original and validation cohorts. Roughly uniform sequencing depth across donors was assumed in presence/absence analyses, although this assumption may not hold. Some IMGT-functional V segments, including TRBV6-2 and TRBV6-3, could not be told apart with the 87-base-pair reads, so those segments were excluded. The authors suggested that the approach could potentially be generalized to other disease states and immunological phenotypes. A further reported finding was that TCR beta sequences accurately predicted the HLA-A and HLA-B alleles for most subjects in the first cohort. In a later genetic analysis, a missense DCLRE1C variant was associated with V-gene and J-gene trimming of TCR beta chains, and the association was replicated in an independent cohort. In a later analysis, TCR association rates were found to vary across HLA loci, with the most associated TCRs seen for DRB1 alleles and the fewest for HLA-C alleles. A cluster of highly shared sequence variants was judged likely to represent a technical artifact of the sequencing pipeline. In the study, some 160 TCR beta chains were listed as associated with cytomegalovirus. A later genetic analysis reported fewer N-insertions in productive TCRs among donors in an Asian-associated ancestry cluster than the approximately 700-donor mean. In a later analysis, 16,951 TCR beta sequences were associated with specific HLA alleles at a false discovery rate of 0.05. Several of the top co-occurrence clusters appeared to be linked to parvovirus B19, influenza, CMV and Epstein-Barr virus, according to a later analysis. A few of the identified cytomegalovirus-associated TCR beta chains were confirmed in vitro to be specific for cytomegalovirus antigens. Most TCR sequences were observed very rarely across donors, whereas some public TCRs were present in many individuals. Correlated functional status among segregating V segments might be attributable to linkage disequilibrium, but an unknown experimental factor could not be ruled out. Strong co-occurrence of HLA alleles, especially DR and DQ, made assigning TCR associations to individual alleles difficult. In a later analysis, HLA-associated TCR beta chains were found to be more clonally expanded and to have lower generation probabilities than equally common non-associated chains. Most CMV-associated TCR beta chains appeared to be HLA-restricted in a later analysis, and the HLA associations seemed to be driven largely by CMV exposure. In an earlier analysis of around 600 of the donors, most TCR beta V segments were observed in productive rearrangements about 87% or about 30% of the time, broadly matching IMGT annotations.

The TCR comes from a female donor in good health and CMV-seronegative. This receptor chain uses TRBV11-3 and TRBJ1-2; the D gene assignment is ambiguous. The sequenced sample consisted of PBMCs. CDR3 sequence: CASSFMGQGYGYTF. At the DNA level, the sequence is TGTGCCAGCAGCTTCATGGGCCAAGGCTATGGCTACACCTTC.